The 3 T cell receptor beta chains listed next were all sequenced from one sample in a study of shared clonotypes between healthy human individuals. Clones were read by immunoSEQ multiplex PCR, and TCRdb kept only the in-frame ones, dropping some. The table has about half a million clones, around 79% seen once; the top ten hold around 12%. The sequencing input was PBMCs. These receptors were taken from a woman in her 40s in good health. Some clones in this sample may be carry-over from other donors' samples.

This clone was counted only a few times. V and J are TRBV5-1 and TRBJ1-1; tentative D call: TRBD1 (5 bases). V was cut by 7 bases and J by 0 bases, with 13 bases left in between. Germline V gene lookup returns CDR1 SGHRS and CDR2 YFSETQ. The CDR3 runs to 14 residues. The CDR3 loop is CASSVGVMNTEAFF. The CDR3 DNA reads TGCGCCAGCTCCGTGGGGGTTATGAACACTGAAGCTTTCTTT.

This chain joins TRBV9 and TRBJ2-1; D is ambiguous. Trimming removed 0 bases from V and 7 bases from J, with 14 bases in between. Germline values: CDR1 SGDLS, CDR2 YYNGEE. This CDR3 has 15 amino acids. CDR3 residues: CASSVAGGIVNEQFF. The CDR3 DNA reads TGTGCCAGCAGCGTAGCTGGTGGGATTGTAAATGAGCAGTTCTTC. Filled out from reference TRBV9 and TRBJ2-1, the complete variable domain reads DSGVTQTPKHLITATGQRVTLRCSPRSGDLSVYWYQQSLDQGLQFLIQYYNGEERAKGNILERFSAQQFPDLHSELNLSSLELGDSALYFCASSVAGGIVNEQFFGPGTRLTVL.

This chain links TRBV18 with TRBJ2-1; TRBD2 matches at 8 bases. The CDR3 contains 18 residues. The germline V gene has CDR1 KGHSH and CDR2 LQKENI. The J segment lost 0 bases and the V segment lost 4 bases, leaving 11 bases of the junction unmatched. CDR3 in amino acids: CASSRRTVAGPSYNEQFF. The CDR3 bases are TGTGCCAGCTCACGACGGACCGTAGCGGGACCCTCCTACAATGAGCAGTTCTTC.